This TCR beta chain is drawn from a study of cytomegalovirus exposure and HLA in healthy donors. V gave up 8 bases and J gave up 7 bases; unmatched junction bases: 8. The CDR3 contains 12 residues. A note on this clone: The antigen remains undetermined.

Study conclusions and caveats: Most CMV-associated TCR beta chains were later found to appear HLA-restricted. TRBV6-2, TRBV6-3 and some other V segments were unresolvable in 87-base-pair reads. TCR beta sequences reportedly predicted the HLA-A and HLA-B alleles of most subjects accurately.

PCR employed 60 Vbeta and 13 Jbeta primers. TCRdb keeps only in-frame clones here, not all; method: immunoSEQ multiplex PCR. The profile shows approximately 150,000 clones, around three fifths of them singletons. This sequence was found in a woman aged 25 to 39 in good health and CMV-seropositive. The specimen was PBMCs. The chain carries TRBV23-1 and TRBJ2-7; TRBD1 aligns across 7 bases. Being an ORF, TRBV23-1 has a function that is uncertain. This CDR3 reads CASRRTGWEQYF. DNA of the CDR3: TGCGCCAGCCGACGGACAGGTTGGGAGCAGTACTTC.